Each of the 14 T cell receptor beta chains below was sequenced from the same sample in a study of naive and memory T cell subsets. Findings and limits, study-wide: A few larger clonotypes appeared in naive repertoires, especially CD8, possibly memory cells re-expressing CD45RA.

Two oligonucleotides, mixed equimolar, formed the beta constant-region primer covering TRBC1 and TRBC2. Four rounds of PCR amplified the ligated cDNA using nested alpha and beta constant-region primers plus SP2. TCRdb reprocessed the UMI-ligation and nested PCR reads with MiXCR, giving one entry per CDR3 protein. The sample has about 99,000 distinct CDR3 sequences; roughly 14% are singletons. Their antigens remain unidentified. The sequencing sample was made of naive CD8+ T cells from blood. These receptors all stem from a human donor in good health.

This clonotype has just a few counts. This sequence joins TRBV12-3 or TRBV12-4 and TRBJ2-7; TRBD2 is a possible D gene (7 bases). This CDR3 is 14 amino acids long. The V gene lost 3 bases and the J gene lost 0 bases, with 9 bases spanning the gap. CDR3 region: CASSFGGHSYEQYF. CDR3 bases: TGTGCCAGCAGTTTCGGGGGGCACTCCTACGAGCAGTACTTC.

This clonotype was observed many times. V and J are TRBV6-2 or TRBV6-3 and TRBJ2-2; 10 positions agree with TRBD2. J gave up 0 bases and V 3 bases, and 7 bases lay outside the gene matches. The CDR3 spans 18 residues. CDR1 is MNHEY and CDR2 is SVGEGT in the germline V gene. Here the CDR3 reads CASSYSFSGGPNTGELFF. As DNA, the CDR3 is TGTGCCAGCAGTTATAGCTTTAGCGGGGGGCCGAACACCGGGGAGCTGTTTTTT.

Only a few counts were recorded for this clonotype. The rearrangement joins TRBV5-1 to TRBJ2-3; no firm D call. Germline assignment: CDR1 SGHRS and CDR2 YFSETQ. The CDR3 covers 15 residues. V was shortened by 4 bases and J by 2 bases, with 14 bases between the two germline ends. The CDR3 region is CASSPTGPITDTQYF. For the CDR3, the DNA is TGCGCCAGCAGCCCCACCGGACCCATCACAGATACGCAGTATTTT.

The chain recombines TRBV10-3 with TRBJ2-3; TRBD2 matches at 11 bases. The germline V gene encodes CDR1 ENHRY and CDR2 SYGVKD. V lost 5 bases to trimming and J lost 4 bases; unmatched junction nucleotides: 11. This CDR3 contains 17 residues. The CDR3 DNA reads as TGTGCCATCAGTAAAATGGCGGGACTAGCGGAATCAGATACGCAGTATTTT. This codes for CAISKMAGLAESDTQYF.

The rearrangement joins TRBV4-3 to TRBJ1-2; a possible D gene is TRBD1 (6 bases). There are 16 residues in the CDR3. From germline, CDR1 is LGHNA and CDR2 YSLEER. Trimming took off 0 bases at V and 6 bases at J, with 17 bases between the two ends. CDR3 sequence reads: CASSQERGALEDGYTF. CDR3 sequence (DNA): TGCGCCAGCAGCCAAGAAAGGGGGGCCTTGGAAGATGGCTACACCTTC.

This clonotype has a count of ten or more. For the CDR3, the DNA is TGTGCCAGCAGCCCGTTAGCGGGCAATGAGCAGTTCTTC. As protein: CASSPLAGNEQFF. V usage is TRBV7-2 and J usage is TRBJ2-1; 7 bases agree with TRBD2. The CDR3 has 13 residues. Germline V gene sequence: CDR1 SGHTA, CDR2 FQGNSA. The ends lost 5 bases at V and 6 bases at J; junction bases unmatched: 4.

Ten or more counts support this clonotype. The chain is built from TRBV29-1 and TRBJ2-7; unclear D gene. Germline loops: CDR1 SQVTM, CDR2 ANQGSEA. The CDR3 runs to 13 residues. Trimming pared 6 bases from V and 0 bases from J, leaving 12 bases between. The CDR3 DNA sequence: TGCAGCGTGGTGATGTCCCCCTCCTACGAGCAGTACTTC. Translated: CSVVMSPSYEQYF.

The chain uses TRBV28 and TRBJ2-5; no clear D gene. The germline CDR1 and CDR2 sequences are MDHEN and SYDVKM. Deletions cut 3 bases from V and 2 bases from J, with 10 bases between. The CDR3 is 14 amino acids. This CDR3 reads CASSFARYQETQYF. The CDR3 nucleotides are TGTGCCAGCAGTTTTGCGCGGTATCAAGAGACCCAGTACTTC.

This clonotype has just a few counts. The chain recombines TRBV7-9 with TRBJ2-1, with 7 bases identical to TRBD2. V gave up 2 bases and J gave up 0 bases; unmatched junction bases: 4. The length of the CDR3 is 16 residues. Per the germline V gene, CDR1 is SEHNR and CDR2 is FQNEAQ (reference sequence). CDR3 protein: CASSLSSSGSYNEQFF. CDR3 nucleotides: TGTGCCAGCAGCTTATCGTCTAGCGGCTCCTACAATGAGCAGTTCTTC.

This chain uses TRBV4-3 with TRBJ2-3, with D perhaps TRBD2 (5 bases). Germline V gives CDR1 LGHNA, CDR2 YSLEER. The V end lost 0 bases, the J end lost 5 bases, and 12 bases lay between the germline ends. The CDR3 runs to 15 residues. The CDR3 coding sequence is TGCGCCAGCAGCCAAGAGCCCTCCGAGGGAGATACGCAGTATTTT. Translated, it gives CASSQEPSEGDTQYF.

In DNA form, the CDR3 reads TGTGCCAGCAGCTTAGTAGTGGGAGACACGATGAACACTGAAGCTTTCTTT. Amino acids: CASSLVVGDTMNTEAFF. This chain connects TRBV11-2 to TRBJ1-1; no reliable D call. Germline V lookup: CDR1 SGHAT, CDR2 FQNNGV. The CDR3 totals 17 residues. With 1 base removed from V and 0 bases from J, the gap between germline ends came to 15 bases.

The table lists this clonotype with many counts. In DNA form, the CDR3 reads TGTGCCAGTAGCTCATGGGACCACTACAATGAGCAGTTCTTC. Amino acids: CASSSWDHYNEQFF. The rearrangement uses TRBV19 and TRBJ2-1; D is possibly TRBD1 or TRBD2 (5 bases each). The CDR3 loop spans 14 amino acids. Germline CDR1 LNHDA, CDR2 SQIVND (reference sequence). V lost 6 bases and J 3 bases, leaving 12 bases between the germline ends.

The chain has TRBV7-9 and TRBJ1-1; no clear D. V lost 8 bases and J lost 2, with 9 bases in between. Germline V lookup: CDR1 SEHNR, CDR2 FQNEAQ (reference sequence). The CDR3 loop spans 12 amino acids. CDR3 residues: CASRIGNTEAFF. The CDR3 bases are TGTGCCAGCCGTATAGGAAACACTGAAGCTTTCTTT.

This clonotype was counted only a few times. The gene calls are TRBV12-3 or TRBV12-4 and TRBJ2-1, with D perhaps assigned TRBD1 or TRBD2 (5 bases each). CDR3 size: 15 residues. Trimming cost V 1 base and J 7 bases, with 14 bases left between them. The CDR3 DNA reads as TGTGCCAGCAGTTTAGAGGGACCTTTGTGGAATGAGCAGTTCTTC. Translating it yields CASSLEGPLWNEQFF.